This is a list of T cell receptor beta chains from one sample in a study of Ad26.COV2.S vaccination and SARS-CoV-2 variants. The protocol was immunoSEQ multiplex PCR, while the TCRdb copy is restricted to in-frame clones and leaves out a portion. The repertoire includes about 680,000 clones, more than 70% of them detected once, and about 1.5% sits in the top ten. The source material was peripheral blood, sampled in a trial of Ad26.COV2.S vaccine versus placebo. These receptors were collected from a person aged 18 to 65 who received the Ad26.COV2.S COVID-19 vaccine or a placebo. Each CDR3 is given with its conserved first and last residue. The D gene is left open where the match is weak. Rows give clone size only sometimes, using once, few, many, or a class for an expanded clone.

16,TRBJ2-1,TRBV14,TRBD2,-,CASSQVGLADYNEQFF,TGTGCCAGCAGCCAAGTCGGACTAGCGGACTACAATGAGCAGTTCTTC
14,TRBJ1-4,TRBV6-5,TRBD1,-,CASRQGGQGEKLFF,TGTGCCAGCAGGCAGGGGGGACAGGGTGAAAAACTGTTTTTT
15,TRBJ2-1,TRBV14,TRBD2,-,CASRYSLAAYNEQFF,TGTGCCAGCAGGTATTCACTAGCGGCGTACAATGAGCAGTTCTTC
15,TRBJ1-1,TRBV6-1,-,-,CASSELGGVGTEAFF,TGTGCCAGCAGTGAATTAGGGGGGGTGGGCACTGAAGCTTTCTTT
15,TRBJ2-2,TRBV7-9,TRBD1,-,CASSSDRGQSGELFF,TGTGCCAGCAGCTCGGACAGGGGGCAGTCCGGGGAGCTGTTTTTT
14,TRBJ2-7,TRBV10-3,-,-,CAISPSSGRDEQYF,TGTGCCATCAGCCCCTCTTCCGGGAGAGACGAGCAGTACTTC
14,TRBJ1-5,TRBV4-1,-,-,CASSQAPGKQPQHF,TGCGCCAGCAGCCAGGCACCGGGGAAGCAGCCCCAGCATTTT
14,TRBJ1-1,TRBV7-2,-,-,CASSLVGLPPEAFF,TGTGCCAGCAGCTTAGTTGGACTGCCCCCTGAAGCTTTCTTT
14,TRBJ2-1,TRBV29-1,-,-,CSVEGHFGHNEQFF,TGCAGCGTTGAGGGCCACTTCGGGCACAATGAGCAGTTCTTC
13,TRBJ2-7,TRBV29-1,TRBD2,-,CSAELAGGYEQYF,TGCAGCGCCGAACTAGCGGGAGGATACGAGCAGTACTTC
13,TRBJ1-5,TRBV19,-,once,CASKADGNQPQHF,TGTGCCAGTAAGGCGGACGGGAATCAGCCCCAGCATTTT
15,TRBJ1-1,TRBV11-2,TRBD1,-,CASSHFEDRDTEAFF,TGTGCCAGCAGCCATTTTGAGGACAGGGACACTGAAGCTTTCTTT
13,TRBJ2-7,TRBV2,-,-,CASNRDNSYEQYF,TGTGCCAGCAACCGGGACAACTCCTACGAGCAGTACTTC